This T cell receptor (beta chain) is from a study of molecular identifiers for immune sequencing clone quantification (dated by TCRdb to 2016 to 2018). Context from the whole study: For a replicate experiment, RNA from roughly 20,000 or 100,000 naive CD8 T cells was divided into five aliquots, of which four were sequenced. This methods study used CD8 T cells to benchmark TCR RNA copy counting and molecular-identifier clustering-based TCR repertoire sequencing (MIDCIRS).

Summary of the overall study and its limitations: Modeling indicated about three TCR RNA copies recovered per cell, compared with about 9.4 by digital PCR, which implies a capture efficiency of approximately 29%. Naive libraries contained spiked-in Jurkat TCR RNA (10 copies' worth), which is not part of the donor repertoire. When barcode sub-clustering was omitted, TCR diversity was inflated by chimeric consensus sequences, with chimeras reaching as high as 47%. The sizes of highly expanded clones could end up underestimated when identical TCR molecules share a barcode. In CMV-specific effector cells, clones with more than 20 RNA copies contained over 97% of molecules, whereas in naive cells such clones contained under 1% of molecules. Even against a background of 800,000 to 1,000,000 naive CD8 T cells, spiked-in Jurkat TCR RNA amounting to a single cell's worth was reported to be detectable.

The CDR3 runs 15 residues from the cysteine to the phenylalanine. The sequence is cut down to CDR3 DNA, 45 bases in frame from base 1. From a lookup of the germline V gene, CDR1 and CDR2 are SGHRS and YFSETQ. Between the V and J ends, shortened by 4 bases and 5 bases respectively, the junction contains 19 bases. This clonotype was seen ten or more times. Its antigen remains undetermined. No clone much larger than this one lies a single base away; base qualities are absent. Libraries of naive CD8 T cells were generated from roughly 20,000 to 1,000,000 sorted cells, with 10%, 30% or 50% of the purified RNA used. Naive CD8 T cells were FACS-sorted as CD8+CD4-CCR7+CD45RA+ on a BD FACSAria II into RLT Plus buffer. Detection sensitivity was tested by spiking Jurkat RNA equal to ten TCR copies' worth into samples containing about 19,000-1,000,000 naive CD8 T cells. CD8 T cells were enriched with RosetteSep CD8+ T Cell Enrichment Cocktail and Ficoll-Paque, followed by ACK red cell lysis.

To prepare the library, PCR was applied. Sequencing used a NextSeq 500. Bulk TCR libraries were made following a previously described method, with the TCR primers given in Table S5. Total RNA was purified with the Qiagen AllPrep DNA/RNA kit. Before analysis, reads from multiple sequencing runs of the same library were pooled. From the authors' description of their analysis: Reads were retained only if the reads had an exact TCR constant sequence, and the retained reads were trimmed to 150 nt and grouped according to their 12-nt molecular barcodes. Reads in each barcode group were sub-clustered using a 15% Levenshtein threshold, and a quality-weighted consensus sequence was built for each RNA molecule. Non-functional sequences were discarded, and so were lower-count sequences lying one edit away from another sequence. Based on a fit of two negative binomial distributions, barcode sub-clusters having less than 20% of the maximum read count were discarded. The raw public data were reprocessed by TCRdb itself: fastp quality trimming at Q25, MiXCR clonotype calling, in-frame beta chains only. CDR3 protein sequences are deduplicated, and each keeps its most common genes and DNA. The V and J calls and clone size come from TCRdb's table, not from the authors' own analysis. The sample yields some 96,000 distinct CDR3 sequences; 24% were counted once. The ten largest clones capture around 0.92% of the sample.

The specimen was naive CD8+ T cells from blood, with Jurkat cell RNA spiked in. The sample's cell subset or site label, in plain terms: FACS-sorted CD8+CD4-CCR7+CD45RA+ naive T cells. The clonotype was recovered from a human donor in good health. Some libraries in this study had Jurkat cell RNA spiked in. The rearranged chain carries TRBV5-1 and TRBJ2-7, with no reliable assignment of the D segment. CDR3 sequence: CASSPATPGWNEQYF. The DNA sequence reads TGCGCCAGCAGCCCTGCAACCCCTGGATGGAACGAGCAGTACTTC.